By frequency in the sample, the clone carrying this T cell receptor (beta chain) is medium-sized. The library was designed around alpha chains, so this beta chain is a stray read whose abundance carries little weight. The CDR3 length is 15 residues. Germline CDR1 SGHTA, CDR2 FQGNSA. Trimming pared 1 base from V and 0 bases from J, leaving 9 bases between. The sample is drawn from a study of spatial heterogeneity in lung cancer. Indicated time point: sample taken at primary tumor resection. Frozen PBMC, nontumor lung or tumor provided whole RNA, which was sequenced unsorted. A distinct unique molecular identifier was carried by each TCR cDNA molecule. Each CDR3 protein gets one entry after TCRdb re-called the 5' RACE reads with MiXCR. The table includes around 4,000 distinct CDR3 sequences, 20% to 25% detected once.

This rearrangement joins TRBV7-2 to TRBJ1-1; D perhaps matches TRBD1 (6 bases). The TCR originated in a female donor with early-stage non-small cell lung cancer. Sequencing was performed on normal lung tissue next to the tumor, taken at surgery. CDR3 residues: CASSLDRGVNTEAFF. For the CDR3, the DNA is TGTGCCAGCAGCTTAGATAGGGGGGTGAACACTGAAGCTTTCTTT.